This entry lists 4 T cell receptor beta chains sequenced from one sample in a study of T-cell reconstitution after alpha-beta-depleted transplantation in children. Unique molecular identifiers tagged the TCRbeta library. Each CDR3 protein gets one entry after TCRdb re-called the PCR reads with MiXCR. The table records about a million distinct CDR3 sequences, about 29% of them present only once. Sample: PBMCs, mostly from graft donor cells, taken 360 days after TCRalphabeta/CD19-depleted stem cell transplant. The receptors shown here come from a boy under two years old who had a stem cell transplant for SCID, so the T cells may come from the graft donor.

This clonotype was seen a few times. The gene calls are TRBV12-3 or TRBV12-4 and TRBJ2-2, with 16 bases fitting TRBD2. V lost 7 bases, J lost 4 bases, and 6 bases stayed unmatched. This CDR3 has 17 residues. CDR3 in DNA: TGTGCCAGCACCGGGACTAGCGGGGGGGCGATCACCGGGGAGCTGTTTTTT. Translation: CASTGTSGGAITGELFF.

The chain uses TRBV24-1 and TRBJ2-1, with 11 bases fitting TRBD2. Germline lookup yields CDR1 KGHDR and CDR2 SFDVKD. The V and J ends lost 4 bases and 7 bases, in that order; junction bases with no gene match: 11. This CDR3 is 17 amino acids long. CDR3 in amino acids: CATSDVAGGYLGNEQFF. The CDR3 DNA reads as TGTGCCACCAGTGACGTAGCGGGGGGGTACCTTGGAAATGAGCAGTTCTTC.

The CDR3 here is CASSVNSYRGRREKLFF. The CDR3 DNA reads as TGTGCCAGCAGCGTAAACTCCTACAGGGGGCGGCGTGAAAAACTGTTTTTT. The chain uses TRBV9 and TRBJ1-4; 9 bases match TRBD1. The CDR3 runs 17 residues. CDR1 SGDLS and CDR2 YYNGEE come from the germline V gene. J was trimmed by 7 bases and V by 1 base; bases with no gene match: 11.

This clonotype was counted only a few times. The CDR3 bases are TGCAGTGCTAGCCCTAGCGGGGTCCAAGAGACCCAGTACTTC. Its protein product is CSASPSGVQETQYF. This chain links TRBV20-1 with TRBJ2-5; 9 bases map to TRBD2. CDR3 size: 14 residues. The germline V gene has CDR1 DFQATT and CDR2 SNEGSKA (reference sequence). V shed 3 bases and J 1 base; nucleotides not matched to a gene: 3.